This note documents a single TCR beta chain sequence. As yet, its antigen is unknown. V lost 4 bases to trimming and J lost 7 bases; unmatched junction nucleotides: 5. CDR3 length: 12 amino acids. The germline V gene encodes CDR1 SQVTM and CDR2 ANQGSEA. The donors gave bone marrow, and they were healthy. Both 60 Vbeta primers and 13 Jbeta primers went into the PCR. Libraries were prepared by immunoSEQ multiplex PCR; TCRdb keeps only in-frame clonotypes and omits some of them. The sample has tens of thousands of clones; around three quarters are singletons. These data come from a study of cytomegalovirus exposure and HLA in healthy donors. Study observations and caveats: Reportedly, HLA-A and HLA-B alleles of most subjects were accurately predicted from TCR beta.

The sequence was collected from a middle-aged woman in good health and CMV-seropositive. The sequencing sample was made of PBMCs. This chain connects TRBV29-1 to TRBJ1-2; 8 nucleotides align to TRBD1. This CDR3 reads CSVGQGASGYTF. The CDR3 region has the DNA TGCAGCGTTGGTCAGGGGGCGAGTGGCTACACCTTC.